A selection of T cell receptor beta chains follows, all from one sample in a study of blood T cells in healthy people across ages. TCRdb redid the calling of the 5' RACE reads with MiXCR, one entry per CDR3 protein. Of 700,000 to 850,000 distinct CDR3 sequences in the sample, under 40% are singletons; the top ten hold 10% to 15%. The specimen was blood. The source is a man aged 18 to 35 in good health. CDR3s include the opening cysteine and the closing phenylalanine or tryptophan. Each record gives: D gene, clone size, J gene, V gene, CDR3 DNA, CDR3 protein. D genes are given only for firm matches. Clone size, where shown, is once, few, many, or a class for clones that have expanded.

D gene: -
clone size: -
J gene: TRBJ1-6
V gene: TRBV20-1
CDR3 DNA: TGCAGTGCTAGAGAATTGTCGGCGGCAAAAAATTCACCCCTCCACTTT
CDR3 protein: CSARELSAAKNSPLHF

D gene: -
clone size: -
J gene: TRBJ1-2
V gene: TRBV4-3
CDR3 DNA: TGCGCCAGCAGCCCAGGTTCATTGGCGGATGGCTACACCTTC
CDR3 protein: CASSPGSLADGYTF

D gene: -
clone size: -
J gene: TRBJ1-6
V gene: TRBV12-3/TRBV12-4
CDR3 DNA: TGTGCCAGCAGACCAAGCAAGGGGGGGCCCCTCCACTTT
CDR3 protein: CASRPSKGGPLHF

D gene: TRBD2
clone size: -
J gene: TRBJ2-7
V gene: TRBV7-2
CDR3 DNA: TGTGCCAGCAGATCCGCTAGCGGGGACTACAATGAGCAGTACTTC
CDR3 protein: CASRSASGDYNEQYF

D gene: -
clone size: many
J gene: TRBJ1-2
V gene: TRBV7-2
CDR3 DNA: TGTGCCAGCAGCGAACCCGCTAGAGACGGCTACACCTTC
CDR3 protein: CASSEPARDGYTF

D gene: -
clone size: -
J gene: TRBJ2-1
V gene: TRBV6-4
CDR3 DNA: TGTGCCAGCAGTGAGGCAGGGATGCCCCACAATGAGCAGTTCTTC
CDR3 protein: CASSEAGMPHNEQFF

D gene: -
clone size: few
J gene: TRBJ2-5
V gene: TRBV6-1
CDR3 DNA: TGTGCCAGCAGTGAACCGACATTCTGGGGTGAAGAGACCCAGTACTTC
CDR3 protein: CASSEPTFWGEETQYF

D gene: TRBD1
clone size: -
J gene: TRBJ1-6
V gene: TRBV12-3/TRBV12-4
CDR3 DNA: TGTGCCAGCAGTAAAGACAGGGATAATTCACCCCTCCACTTT
CDR3 protein: CASSKDRDNSPLHF

D gene: -
clone size: -
J gene: TRBJ1-1
V gene: TRBV21-1
CDR3 DNA: TGTGCCAGCAGCAATCCCTCACACTTCAGGAACACTGAAGCTTTCTTT
CDR3 protein: CASSNPSHFRNTEAFF

D gene: TRBD2
clone size: few
J gene: TRBJ2-7
V gene: TRBV12-3/TRBV12-4
CDR3 DNA: TGTGCCAGCAGTTTCCCGGGGGGACGGGGCAATGAGCAGTACTTC
CDR3 protein: CASSFPGGRGNEQYF

D gene: TRBD1
clone size: -
J gene: TRBJ1-6
V gene: TRBV5-1
CDR3 DNA: TGCGCCAGCAGCTTGGATGACAGGGGACAACCCCCCCACTTT
CDR3 protein: CASSLDDRGQPPHF

D gene: TRBD1
clone size: many
J gene: TRBJ2-7
V gene: TRBV10-3
CDR3 DNA: TGTGCCATCAGTGAGTACCAAGGGGGCGACTACGAGCAGTACTTC
CDR3 protein: CAISEYQGGDYEQYF

D gene: -
clone size: -
J gene: TRBJ2-1
V gene: TRBV5-1
CDR3 DNA: TGCGCCAGCAGCTTGAGGACAGTCTACAATGAGCAGTTCTTC
CDR3 protein: CASSLRTVYNEQFF

D gene: -
clone size: few
J gene: TRBJ2-6
V gene: TRBV7-2
CDR3 DNA: TGTGCCAGCAGCTTGGATGCTGGGGCCAACGTCCTGACTTTC
CDR3 protein: CASSLDAGANVLTF

D gene: -
clone size: -
J gene: TRBJ1-1
V gene: TRBV7-2
CDR3 DNA: TGTGCCAGCAGCTTAGAGGGGACTCTGGACACTGAAGCTTTCTTT
CDR3 protein: CASSLEGTLDTEAFF

D gene: TRBD2
clone size: few
J gene: TRBJ2-1
V gene: TRBV9
CDR3 DNA: TGTGCCAGCAGCTTAGGCGGGGGACGTAATGAGCAGTTCTTC
CDR3 protein: CASSLGGGRNEQFF

D gene: -
clone size: many
J gene: TRBJ1-2
V gene: TRBV7-2
CDR3 DNA: TGTGCCAGCAGCCGGGACATGTATGGCTACACCTTC
CDR3 protein: CASSRDMYGYTF

D gene: -
clone size: -
J gene: TRBJ2-7
V gene: TRBV2
CDR3 DNA: TGTGCCAGCAGTTTTATCTACGAGCAGTACTTC
CDR3 protein: CASSFIYEQYF

D gene: TRBD1
clone size: -
J gene: TRBJ1-2
V gene: TRBV5-4
CDR3 DNA: TGTGCCAGCAGCTTAAGGGGACAGGGGTCTTCCCCTCAAGGCTACACCTTC
CDR3 protein: CASSLRGQGSSPQGYTF

D gene: -
clone size: -
J gene: TRBJ2-6
V gene: TRBV20-1
CDR3 DNA: TGCAGTGCACGCCCAATTACTGGGGCCAACGTCCTGACTTTC
CDR3 protein: CSARPITGANVLTF

D gene: -
clone size: -
J gene: TRBJ1-4
V gene: TRBV3-1
CDR3 DNA: TGTGCCAGCAGCCCCGGGGGGACAAGAAATGAAAAACTGTTTTTT
CDR3 protein: CASSPGGTRNEKLFF

D gene: -
clone size: -
J gene: TRBJ1-2
V gene: TRBV4-1
CDR3 DNA: TGCGCCAGCAGCCAAGACCCGAGGGCCCACTATGGCTACACCTTC
CDR3 protein: CASSQDPRAHYGYTF

D gene: TRBD1
clone size: few
J gene: TRBJ2-6
V gene: TRBV7-9
CDR3 DNA: TGTGCCAGCAGCTTGACCGGGACAGGGTACCCTGGGGCCAACGTCCTGACTTTC
CDR3 protein: CASSLTGTGYPGANVLTF

D gene: -
clone size: -
J gene: TRBJ2-2
V gene: TRBV3-1
CDR3 DNA: TGTGCCAGCAGCCAAGTGACCCTCCCAGGCACCGGGGAGCTGTTTTTT
CDR3 protein: CASSQVTLPGTGELFF

D gene: -
clone size: few
J gene: TRBJ2-3
V gene: TRBV7-2
CDR3 DNA: TGTGCCAGCAGCTTAGTGGGGGGGGCGAAAGATACGCAGTATTTT
CDR3 protein: CASSLVGGAKDTQYF

D gene: -
clone size: many
J gene: TRBJ1-5
V gene: TRBV20-1
CDR3 DNA: TGCAGTGCTAGGGGGGGTGCAGCTGCTTATAGCAATCAGCCCCAGCATTTT
CDR3 protein: CSARGGAAAYSNQPQHF

D gene: TRBD1
clone size: -
J gene: TRBJ1-6
V gene: TRBV7-9
CDR3 DNA: TGTGCCAGCAGCAAGGACAGGGGCGATTCACCCCTCCACTTT
CDR3 protein: CASSKDRGDSPLHF

D gene: -
clone size: -
J gene: TRBJ2-1
V gene: TRBV30
CDR3 DNA: TGTGCCTGGAGTGTACTAGGAAGGACTAACTACAATGAGCAGTTCTTC
CDR3 protein: CAWSVLGRTNYNEQFF

D gene: TRBD1
clone size: few
J gene: TRBJ2-3
V gene: TRBV20-1
CDR3 DNA: TGCAGTGCTAGCGCCGACAGGGCCACAGATACGCAGTATTTT
CDR3 protein: CSASADRATDTQYF

D gene: -
clone size: few
J gene: TRBJ1-1
V gene: TRBV5-1
CDR3 DNA: TGCGCCAGCAGCTTTGGGGCGGGAGAAGCTTTCTTT
CDR3 protein: CASSFGAGEAFF

D gene: -
clone size: many
J gene: TRBJ1-2
V gene: TRBV12-3/TRBV12-4
CDR3 DNA: TGTGCCAGCAGTTTCGACCGGACAGCCCCTGGCTATGGCTACACCTTC
CDR3 protein: CASSFDRTAPGYGYTF

D gene: -
clone size: -
J gene: TRBJ1-1
V gene: TRBV4-1
CDR3 DNA: TGCGCCAGCAGCCCCGGGACGGCGGACAGGAACACTGAAGCTTTCTTT
CDR3 protein: CASSPGTADRNTEAFF

D gene: -
clone size: -
J gene: TRBJ1-1
V gene: TRBV12-3/TRBV12-4
CDR3 DNA: TGTGCCATGCCACGGCAGGGCCTGAACACTGAAGCTTTCTTT
CDR3 protein: CAMPRQGLNTEAFF

D gene: -
clone size: -
J gene: TRBJ2-1
V gene: TRBV3-1
CDR3 DNA: TGTGCCAGCAGCCCTCGGACCGATGACAATGAGCAGTTCTTC
CDR3 protein: CASSPRTDDNEQFF

D gene: -
clone size: many
J gene: TRBJ2-1
V gene: TRBV6-8
CDR3 DNA: TGTGCCTGGAAGAACGGGGGGCTCAATGAGCAGTTCTTC
CDR3 protein: CAWKNGGLNEQFF

D gene: -
clone size: -
J gene: TRBJ2-3
V gene: TRBV6-1
CDR3 DNA: TGTGCCAGCAGTGCGGGGGTTACGCAGTATTTT
CDR3 protein: CASSAGVTQYF

D gene: TRBD1
clone size: few
J gene: TRBJ2-3
V gene: TRBV2
CDR3 DNA: TGTGCCAGCAGCGGACAGGGGGAGGGAGATACGCAGTATTTT
CDR3 protein: CASSGQGEGDTQYF

D gene: -
clone size: few
J gene: TRBJ1-5
V gene: TRBV20-1
CDR3 DNA: TGCAGTGCACACAAGTGGCTGAGTAATCAGCCCCAGCATTTT
CDR3 protein: CSAHKWLSNQPQHF

D gene: -
clone size: few
J gene: TRBJ1-2
V gene: TRBV4-2
CDR3 DNA: TGTGCCAGCAGCCAAGATTCGGGGGGCGGTAACTATGGCTACACCTTC
CDR3 protein: CASSQDSGGGNYGYTF

D gene: TRBD1
clone size: -
J gene: TRBJ2-7
V gene: TRBV19
CDR3 DNA: TGTGCCAGTAGACCCGGGACAGGGCTCGACGAGCAGTACTTC
CDR3 protein: CASRPGTGLDEQYF

D gene: TRBD2
clone size: -
J gene: TRBJ2-3
V gene: TRBV6-5
CDR3 DNA: TGTGCCAGCAGTCTAGCGGGGTTTCCGGGAGATACGCAGTATTTT
CDR3 protein: CASSLAGFPGDTQYF

D gene: -
clone size: -
J gene: TRBJ2-3
V gene: TRBV18
CDR3 DNA: TGTGCCAGCTCACCCCGAAAGGGTACAGATACGCAGTATTTT
CDR3 protein: CASSPRKGTDTQYF

D gene: -
clone size: -
J gene: TRBJ2-3
V gene: TRBV15
CDR3 DNA: TGTGCCACCAGCCTCCGGCTAGCGCTCACAGATACGCAGTATTTT
CDR3 protein: CATSLRLALTDTQYF

D gene: -
clone size: -
J gene: TRBJ2-7
V gene: TRBV5-6
CDR3 DNA: TGTGCCAGCAGCTTTGGTCTCCACGAGCAGTACTTC
CDR3 protein: CASSFGLHEQYF

D gene: -
clone size: many
J gene: TRBJ2-5
V gene: TRBV6-2/TRBV6-3
CDR3 DNA: TGTGCCACCCAGTTCGGGCGACAAGAGACCCAGTACTTC
CDR3 protein: CATQFGRQETQYF

D gene: -
clone size: -
J gene: TRBJ2-5
V gene: TRBV7-3
CDR3 DNA: TGTGCCAGCAGCTTAACGGGAGGGGGCTATGGGCAGTACTTC
CDR3 protein: CASSLTGGGYGQYF

D gene: -
clone size: once
J gene: TRBJ2-6
V gene: TRBV12-3/TRBV12-4
CDR3 DNA: TGTGCCAGCAGTATCAGGGGCTCTGGGACCAACGTCCTGACTTTC
CDR3 protein: CASSIRGSGTNVLTF

D gene: -
clone size: -
J gene: TRBJ2-7
V gene: TRBV9
CDR3 DNA: TGTGCCACCAGCGTAGGCGTCTACGAGCAGTACTTC
CDR3 protein: CATSVGVYEQYF

D gene: -
clone size: -
J gene: TRBJ1-1
V gene: TRBV5-8
CDR3 DNA: TGTGCCAGCAGCCGAACAGTACGGGGATTATACACTGAAGCTTTCTTT
CDR3 protein: CASSRTVRGLYTEAFF

D gene: -
clone size: few
J gene: TRBJ1-4
V gene: TRBV21-1
CDR3 DNA: TGTGCCAGCAGCAGCCTTACCGGGACAGGGGGAAATGCAACTAATGAAAAACTGTTTTTT
CDR3 protein: CASSSLTGTGGNATNEKLFF

D gene: -
clone size: -
J gene: TRBJ1-5
V gene: TRBV7-2
CDR3 DNA: TGTGCCAGCGGATTCCCCGGAGGGGACTACAATCAGCCCCAGCATTTT
CDR3 protein: CASGFPGGDYNQPQHF

D gene: -
clone size: -
J gene: TRBJ2-1
V gene: TRBV12-3/TRBV12-4
CDR3 DNA: TGTGCCAGCAACAGGCGGGCCTCCGGACCTAACAATGAGCAGTTCTTC
CDR3 protein: CASNRRASGPNNEQFF

D gene: -
clone size: many
J gene: TRBJ1-4
V gene: TRBV20-1
CDR3 DNA: TGCAGTGCGGTGGACACTCTTAATGAAAAACTGTTTTTT
CDR3 protein: CSAVDTLNEKLFF

D gene: -
clone size: many
J gene: TRBJ2-3
V gene: TRBV2
CDR3 DNA: TGTGCCGGCGGCCTCCCCGGGACCCAAAGTACCACAGATACGCAGTATTTT
CDR3 protein: CAGGLPGTQSTTDTQYF

D gene: TRBD1
clone size: once
J gene: TRBJ2-7
V gene: TRBV18
CDR3 DNA: TGTGCCAGCTCACCTACCAGAGACCACAGGGGGCTTTCTAACGAGCAGTACTTC
CDR3 protein: CASSPTRDHRGLSNEQYF

D gene: -
clone size: -
J gene: TRBJ1-5
V gene: TRBV6-5
CDR3 DNA: TGTGCCAGCAGTTACTCGTTGGTAAGCAATCAGCCCCAGCATTTT
CDR3 protein: CASSYSLVSNQPQHF

D gene: -
clone size: -
J gene: TRBJ1-5
V gene: TRBV7-2
CDR3 DNA: TGTGCCAGCAGCTTAGGGGGGCAAGGGCAGCCCCAGCATTTT
CDR3 protein: CASSLGGQGQPQHF

D gene: -
clone size: once
J gene: TRBJ2-1
V gene: TRBV4-3
CDR3 DNA: TGCGCCAGCAGCCCGAGGTGGGACGCCTCGGCGCAGTTCTTC
CDR3 protein: CASSPRWDASAQFF

D gene: TRBD1
clone size: many
J gene: TRBJ2-7
V gene: TRBV11-2
CDR3 DNA: TGTGCCAGCAGCACCTACAGGGGACCGTCCTACGAGCAGTACTTC
CDR3 protein: CASSTYRGPSYEQYF